One and the same sample provided the 22 T cell receptor beta chains below, sequenced in a study of cytomegalovirus exposure and HLA in healthy donors. The primer mix had 60 Vbeta and 13 Jbeta primers. Method: immunoSEQ multiplex PCR; TCRdb's copy keeps in-frame clones and lacks some. Altogether around 160,000 clones are present, approximately 77% being singletons, with the ten largest covering 7% to 8.5%. Sequencing was performed on PBMCs. The receptors were gathered from a male donor in good health and CMV-seropositive.

This clone was picked up a small number of times. The chain carries TRBV30 and TRBJ1-1; TRBD1 agrees at 8 bases. The CDR3 runs 14 residues. Per the germline V gene, CDR1 is GTSNPN and CDR2 is SVGIG (reference sequence). V was pared by 5 bases and J by 2 bases, with 7 bases of the junction left unmatched. CDR3 sequence: CAWALQGGNTEAFF. In DNA, the CDR3 is TGTGCCTGGGCCCTACAGGGGGGTAACACTGAAGCTTTCTTT.

The genes are TRBV7-9 and TRBJ2-5; no firm D call. The germline V and J ends were trimmed by 5 bases and 1 base, with 14 bases remaining between them. This CDR3 region has 15 residues. Germline CDR1 is SEHNR and CDR2 is FQNEAQ (reference sequence). The CDR3 here is CASSRGDWVQETQYF. The CDR3 DNA sequence: TGTGCCAGCAGCCGCGGTGATTGGGTCCAAGAGACCCAGTACTTC.

This clone was picked up one time. The DNA of the CDR3 is TGTGCCAGCTCACCATCGACAGGGGGCGAGGACACCATATATTTT. Translating gives CASSPSTGGEDTIYF. This chain joins TRBV18 and TRBJ1-3; TRBD1 aligns across 10 bases. The CDR3 spans 15 residues. Trimming took 2 bases from V and 8 from J; bases not matched to a gene: 6. Germline CDR1 reads KGHSH; CDR2 reads LQKENI. The whole variable domain, filled in from reference TRBV18 and TRBJ1-3, reads NAGVMQNPRHLVRRRGQEARLRCSPMKGHSHVYWYRQLPEEGLKFMVYLQKENIIDESGMPKERFSAEFPKEGPSILRIQQVVRGDSAAYFCASSPSTGGEDTIYFGEGSWLTVV.

The chain joins TRBV6-1 to TRBJ1-1; 7 bases are a match to TRBD1. CDR1 MNHNS and CDR2 SASEGT come from the germline V gene. The CDR3 is made up of 14 amino acids. The V segment lost 5 bases and the J segment 7 bases; nucleotides outside the gene matches: 10. The CDR3 DNA sequence: TGTGCCAGCAGTCTCAACACGGGACAGATTGAAGCTTTCTTT. It is translated as CASSLNTGQIEAFF.

The CDR3 DNA reads TGCGCCAGCAGCTCGCAGGGAATCACAGATACGCAGTATTTT. Translation gives CASSSQGITDTQYF. The chain couples TRBV5-1 to TRBJ2-3; TRBD1 is a possible D gene (5 bases). Trimming removed 3 bases at V and 2 bases at J, with 10 bases between. Per germline, CDR1 SGHRS and CDR2 YFSETQ. The CDR3 spans 14 residues. The full variable domain, with the rest looked up from reference TRBV5-1 and TRBJ2-3, is KAGVTQTPRYLIKTRGQQVTLSCSPISGHRSVSWYQQTPGQGLQFLFEYFSETQRNKGNFPGRFSGRQFSNSRSEMNVSTLELGDSALYLCASSSQGITDTQYFGPGTRLTVL.

The chain links TRBV6-5 to TRBJ1-5, with TRBD1 matching over 10 bases. V was clipped by 6 bases and J by 6 bases; unmatched bases: 8. Per the germline V gene, CDR1 is MNHEY and CDR2 is SVGAGI. The CDR3 is 15 residues long. CDR3: CASSPGTGVSQPQHF. CDR3 in DNA: TGTGCCAGCAGCCCCGGGACAGGGGTTAGTCAGCCCCAGCATTTT.

The genes are TRBV4-1 and TRBJ2-7, with TRBD1 identical over 7 bases. Germline V gene lookup returns CDR1 MGHRA and CDR2 YSYEKL. Trimming cost V 0 bases and J 2 bases; bases outside gene matches: 4. The length of the CDR3 is 15 residues. Written as DNA, the CDR3 is TGCGCCAGCAGCCAAGATACAGGGGCTCCCTACGAGCAGTACTTC. It yields the protein CASSQDTGAPYEQYF.

The DNA of the CDR3 is TGTGCCAGCTCCGTGACAGGGGGTGGCTATGGCTACACCTTC. Translated: CASSVTGGGYGYTF. V and J are TRBV18 and TRBJ1-2; 9 nucleotides line up with TRBD1. Losses at the gene ends were 6 bases for V and 4 bases for J; bases not matched to a gene: 6. Germline V gene data show CDR1 as KGHSH and CDR2 as LQKENI. This CDR3 spans 14 amino acids.

V gene TRBV10-2 combines with J gene TRBJ2-7, with TRBD2 identical over 7 bases. Unmatched junction bases numbered 17, after V lost 11 bases and J lost 4 bases. The CDR3 spans 15 residues. The germline CDR1 and CDR2 sequences are WSHSY and SAAADI. CDR3 DNA sequence: TGCGCCGCCTGGACCCCCGGGGAGGGACGGTACGAGCAGTACTTC. It yields the protein CAAWTPGEGRYEQYF.

The V and J genes are TRBV4-1 and TRBJ1-2; the D gene is possibly TRBD1 (5 bases). CDR3 length equals 14 residues. Germline V gene sequence: CDR1 MGHRA, CDR2 YSYEKL. With 2 bases removed from V and 4 bases from J, the gap between germline ends came to 11 bases. CDR3 in amino acids: CASSQPGTLYGYTF. In DNA form, the CDR3 reads TGCGCCAGCAGCCAACCCGGGACTCTCTATGGCTACACCTTC.

The chain employs TRBV4-2 and TRBJ1-2, with 8 bases matching TRBD1. Trimming took 4 bases from V and 3 from J; bases not matched to a gene: 7. The CDR3 totals 15 residues. Germline V gene data show CDR1 as LGHNA and CDR2 as YNFKEQ. The CDR3 sequence is CASSLRTGIDYGYTF. The CDR3 nucleotides read TGTGCCAGCAGCCTTCGGACAGGGATCGACTATGGCTACACCTTC.

The chain links TRBV6-6 to TRBJ1-5; TRBD1 matches 8 bases. CDR3 size: 14 residues. Germline V gene sequence: CDR1 MNHNY, CDR2 SVGAGI (reference sequence). The trim removed 2 bases at V and 10 bases at J, leaving 7 bases unmatched. DNA for the CDR3: TGTGCCAGCAGTTACGTGGGACAGGCCCCCCCCCAGCATTTT. It specifies CASSYVGQAPPQHF.

V usage is TRBV27 and J usage is TRBJ2-7, with D unclear. CDR3 size: 13 residues. Germline lookup yields CDR1 MNHEY and CDR2 SMNVEV (reference sequence). The germline V and J ends were trimmed by 7 bases and 1 base, with 11 bases remaining between them. CDR3 region: CASTPPGSYEQYF. The CDR3 bases are TGTGCCAGCACTCCCCCAGGTTCCTACGAGCAGTACTTC.

The chain is built from TRBV30 and TRBJ2-3; D is perhaps TRBD1 (6 bases). Germline CDR1 reads GTSNPN; CDR2 reads SVGIG (reference sequence). The germline V and J ends were trimmed by 3 bases and 6 bases, with 10 bases remaining between them. CDR3 length: 12 residues. The CDR3 DNA sequence: TGTGCCTGGAGCGCACAGGGTGATACGCAGTATTTT. Protein product: CAWSAQGDTQYF. The full variable domain, rest sourced from reference TRBV30 and TRBJ2-3, is SQTIHQWPATLVQPVGSPLSLECTVEGTSNPNLYWYRQAAGRGLQLLFYSVGIGQISSEVPQNLSASRPQDRQFILSSKKLLLSDSGFYLCAWSAQGDTQYFGPGTRLTVL.

The chain carries TRBV7-9 and TRBJ1-2; TRBD1 aligns across 9 bases. Germline CDR1 and CDR2: SEHNR and FQNEAQ (reference sequence). Trimming took 6 bases from V and 4 from J; bases not matched to a gene: 6. The CDR3 covers 14 residues. In nucleotides, the CDR3 is TGTGCCAGCAGTCTGACAGGGGGGATCTATGGCTACACCTTC. This sequence encodes CASSLTGGIYGYTF.

The rearrangement links TRBV5-1 to TRBJ2-6, with TRBD1 matching over 11 bases. This CDR3 contains 18 residues. The germline CDR1 and CDR2 sequences are SGHRS and YFSETQ. V was clipped by 4 bases and J by 2 bases; unmatched bases: 8. CDR3 nucleotides: TGCGCCAGCAGCCCCCCGGGACAGGGGGGAACTGGGGCCAACGTCCTGACTTTC. It codes for CASSPPGQGGTGANVLTF.

The chain combines TRBV5-1 with TRBJ2-3; 9 nucleotides line up with TRBD1. CDR3 length: 15 residues. J gave up 5 bases and V 4 bases, and 8 bases lay outside the gene matches. CDR1 and CDR2 from the germline V gene are SGHRS and YFSETQ. The CDR3, as DNA: TGCGCCAGCAGCCCTCAGGGACAGGGAGTAGATACGCAGTATTTT. The encoded protein is CASSPQGQGVDTQYF.

This clone was found a few times. The chain is built from TRBV5-1 and TRBJ1-4; D gene unclear. This CDR3 comprises 14 residues. The germline V gene encodes CDR1 SGHRS and CDR2 YFSETQ. Trimming left V 0 bases short and J 2 bases short, with 5 bases between. CDR3 loop: CASSLDSTNEKLFF. In nucleotides, the CDR3 is TGCGCCAGCAGCTTGGACAGTACTAATGAAAAACTGTTTTTT.

The genes are TRBV10-3 and TRBJ1-2, with 7 positions matching TRBD1. J was trimmed by 3 bases and V by 2 bases; bases with no gene match: 6. This CDR3 spans 15 amino acids. The germline V gene encodes CDR1 ENHRY and CDR2 SYGVKD. This CDR3 is CAISENRGRDYGYTF. Here the CDR3 DNA reads TGTGCCATCAGTGAGAATAGGGGGCGGGACTATGGCTACACCTTC.

The chain carries TRBV6-6 and TRBJ1-2; TRBD1 aligns across 8 bases. Per germline, CDR1 MNHNY and CDR2 SVGAGI (reference sequence). The CDR3 runs to 15 residues. Germline trimming cut 6 bases from V and 0 bases from J; bases unmatched to any gene: 6. CDR3 loop: CASRPTGGTNYGYTF. The CDR3, as DNA: TGTGCCAGCAGGCCTACAGGGGGAACTAACTATGGCTACACCTTC.

This clone was seen only a few times. The rearrangement joins TRBV27 to TRBJ1-6; no clear D gene. The CDR3 is 14 amino acids. CDR1 MNHEY and CDR2 SMNVEV come from the germline V gene (reference sequence). The germline V and J ends were trimmed by 2 bases and 5 bases, with 7 bases remaining between them. Here the CDR3 DNA reads TGTGCCAGCAGTTTACGGGATAATAATTCACCCCTCCACTTT. It encodes CASSLRDNNSPLHF.

This chain links TRBV7-6 with TRBJ2-7; 8 bases match TRBD1. The germline gives CDR1 SGHVS, CDR2 FNYEAQ. This CDR3 spans 12 amino acids. V was pared by 3 bases and J by 7 bases, with 2 bases of the junction left unmatched. This chain's CDR3 is CASSLTGDEQYF. The CDR3 DNA sequence: TGTGCCAGCAGCTTGACAGGGGATGAGCAGTACTTC.